This is a list of T cell receptor beta chains from one sample in a study of blood T cell repertoires in COVID-19. TCRdb's copy holds only in-frame clones and misses some; the assay was immunoSEQ multiplex PCR. The sample includes 150,000 to 200,000 clones, about 93% of them seen just once. The sequenced sample consisted of peripheral blood. The receptors were gathered from a man over 45 with acute or convalescent COVID-19. CDR3s include the opening cysteine and the closing phenylalanine or tryptophan. The order of the fields is J gene, D gene, clone size, V gene, CDR3 protein, CDR3 DNA. A D gene is named only where the DNA matches it firmly. Rows give clone size only sometimes, using once, few, many, or a class for an expanded clone.

TRBJ1-3 | NA | NA | TRBV27 | CASSMREGNTIYF | TGTGCCAGCAGTATGAGGGAAGGGAACACCATATATTTT
TRBJ1-2 | TRBD1 | NA | TRBV9 | CASSIWDRGDGYTF | TGTGCCAGCAGCATCTGGGACAGGGGTGATGGCTACACCTTC
TRBJ1-3 | TRBD1 | once | TRBV10-3 | CAIRDRSRNTIYF | TGTGCCATCAGGGACAGGTCCCGAAACACCATATATTTT
TRBJ1-2 | NA | NA | TRBV19 | CASSLGTNGYTF | TGTGCCAGTAGCCTCGGGACAAACGGCTACACCTTC
TRBJ2-7 | NA | NA | TRBV5-1 | CASSYAREVAYEQYF | TGCGCCAGCAGCTATGCGCGGGAAGTAGCCTACGAGCAGTACTTC
TRBJ2-7 | NA | NA | TRBV6-4 | CARVRTTGAYEQYF | TGTGCCAGAGTTCGGACGACCGGGGCCTACGAGCAGTACTTC
TRBJ1-4 | NA | few | TRBV27 | CASSSTGHVEKLFF | TGTGCCAGCAGTTCGACGGGACATGTTGAAAAACTGTTTTTT
TRBJ2-7 | NA | NA | TRBV19 | CASSPIPSTSYEQYF | TGTGCCAGTAGTCCAATCCCGTCAACTAGCTACGAGCAGTACTTC
TRBJ2-7 | NA | NA | TRBV18 | CASSADRSSYEQYF | TGTGCCAGCTCAGCAGACAGGAGCTCCTACGAGCAGTACTTC
TRBJ1-4 | NA | NA | TRBV30 | CAWSSGIAKLFF | TGTGCCTGGAGTTCGGGGATAGCGAAACTGTTTTTT
TRBJ2-1 | NA | NA | TRBV27 | CASSLPGASVEQFF | TGTGCCAGCAGTTTACCCGGGGCTAGCGTTGAGCAGTTCTTC
TRBJ2-7 | TRBD2 | NA | TRBV5-6 | CASSLYGRGQAYEQYF | TGTGCCAGCAGCTTGTATGGGAGGGGCCAGGCCTACGAGCAGTACTTC
TRBJ2-1 | TRBD1 | NA | TRBV6-5 | CASSYSRDRADNEQFF | TGTGCCAGCAGTTATTCCCGGGACAGGGCTGACAATGAGCAGTTCTTC
TRBJ2-1 | TRBD2 | NA | TRBV28 | CASSVAGDRHEQFF | TGTGCCAGCAGTGTAGCGGGAGATCGCCATGAGCAGTTCTTC
TRBJ2-5 | NA | NA | TRBV15 | CATSRDWGRETQYF | TGTGCCACCAGCAGAGATTGGGGGCGGGAGACCCAGTACTTC
TRBJ1-2 | NA | NA | TRBV29-1 | CSVDDSNYGYTF | TGCAGCGTTGACGACAGTAACTATGGCTACACCTTC
TRBJ1-2 | TRBD1 | NA | TRBV28 | CASSLWTGQGYGYTF | TGTGCCAGCAGTTTATGGACAGGGCAGGGCTATGGCTACACCTTC
TRBJ2-7 | NA | once | TRBV2 | CASSHYYLSYEQYF | TGTGCCAGCAGTCACTACTATCTGAGTTACGAGCAGTACTTC
TRBJ1-1 | NA | NA | TRBV29-1 | CSAFADREAFF | TGCAGCGCTTTTGCCGACAGGGAAGCTTTCTTT
TRBJ1-6 | TRBD1 | NA | TRBV14 | CASSGGQSYNSPLHF | TGTGCCAGCAGTGGGGGACAGTCCTATAATTCACCCCTCCACTTT
TRBJ1-6 | NA | NA | TRBV27 | CASSLLLEGSPLHF | TGTGCCAGCAGTTTACTTTTAGAGGGCTCACCCCTCCACTTT
TRBJ1-4 | TRBD1 | NA | TRBV2 | CASSATQLLTGTSEKLFF | TGTGCCAGCAGCGCAACCCAGCTATTGACAGGGACTAGTGAAAAACTGTTTTTT
TRBJ1-1 | TRBD1 | NA | TRBV28 | CASSHGTGGTEAFF | TGTGCCAGCAGCCACGGGACAGGGGGCACTGAAGCTTTCTTT
TRBJ2-2 | TRBD1 | NA | TRBV4-1 | CASSPGQGTGELFF | TGCGCCAGCAGCCCTGGACAGGGAACCGGGGAGCTGTTTTTT
TRBJ1-5 | TRBD1 | few | TRBV19 | CASSPGQTGQPQHF | TGTGCCAGTAGCCCGGGACAGACAGGTCAGCCCCAGCATTTT
TRBJ2-4 | NA | NA | TRBV18 | CASSPIENIQYF | TGTGCCAGCTCACCCATCGAGAACATTCAGTACTTC
TRBJ2-2 | NA | NA | TRBV7-9 | CASSWEAGELFF | TGTGCCAGCAGCTGGGAGGCAGGGGAGCTGTTTTTT
TRBJ2-1 | TRBD2 | NA | TRBV6-2/TRBV6-3 | CASSSLATSYEQFF | TGTGCCAGCAGTTCTTTGGCGACTAGCTATGAGCAGTTCTTC
TRBJ2-2 | TRBD2 | NA | TRBV5-1 | CASSPRGGADTGELFF | TGCGCCAGCAGCCCCCGGGGGGGGGCGGACACCGGGGAGCTGTTTTTT
TRBJ2-7 | NA | NA | TRBV10-2 | CASSEPPYEQYF | TGCGCCAGCAGTGAGCCTCCCTACGAGCAGTACTTC
TRBJ2-2 | TRBD2 | NA | TRBV27 | CASSYEGGRRNTGELFF | TGTGCCAGCAGTTATGAGGGCGGGAGAAGGAACACCGGGGAGCTGTTTTTT
TRBJ2-2 | NA | NA | TRBV7-3 | CASSIEGAGELFF | TGTGCCAGCAGCATTGAGGGGGCCGGGGAGCTGTTTTTT
TRBJ1-2 | TRBD1 | NA | TRBV5-1 | CASSRDSDYGYTF | TGCGCCAGCAGCCGGGACAGTGACTATGGCTACACCTTC
TRBJ1-4 | TRBD1 | NA | TRBV5-1 | CASSYGQGKGSEKLFF | TGCGCCAGCAGCTACGGACAGGGTAAAGGGAGTGAAAAACTGTTTTTT
TRBJ2-2 | NA | NA | TRBV27 | CASRKAGLNTGELFF | TGTGCCAGCAGAAAGGCGGGCCTGAACACCGGGGAGCTGTTTTTT
TRBJ1-3 | NA | NA | TRBV4-1 | CASSPRTTNSGNTIYF | TGCGCCAGCAGCCCAAGGACAACGAACTCTGGAAACACCATATATTTT
TRBJ1-3 | NA | NA | TRBV18 | CASSPGGSRSGNTIYF | TGTGCCAGCTCACCAGGCGGGTCGAGGTCTGGAAACACCATATATTTT